These 30 T cell receptor beta chains were sequenced from one sample in a study of identical twins. From the 5' RACE reads, TCRdb called clonotypes with MiXCR, one entry per CDR3 protein. The table lists fewer than 550,000 distinct CDR3 sequences, approximately 14% of them singletons. This sample was also put to use in a study of yellow fever vaccine responses in identical twins.

What was sequenced was CD4+ T cells sorted from blood. Receptor source: a woman aged 18-29 years in good health.

This clonotype was counted a few times. The chain couples TRBV7-9 to TRBJ1-5; TRBD1 agrees at 9 bases. The CDR3 is 13 residues long. Germline values: CDR1 SEHNR, CDR2 FQNEAQ (reference sequence). V trimming: 5 bases; J trimming: 7 bases; junction bases outside the gene matches: 3. The CDR3 protein is CASSHGQGQPQHF. CDR3 sequence (DNA): TGTGCCAGCAGCCACGGACAGGGGCAGCCCCAGCATTTT.

The V call is TRBV10-3, the J call TRBJ1-1; TRBD1 aligns across 7 bases. V was pared by 4 bases and J by 4 bases, with 3 bases of the junction left unmatched. Germline V lookup: CDR1 ENHRY, CDR2 SYGVKD. This CDR3 spans 13 amino acids. The CDR3 DNA sequence: TGTGCCATCAGTGGGCAGGGGGGCACTGAAGCTTTCTTT. This gives the protein CAISGQGGTEAFF.

CDR3 in amino acids: CASGWTTYSNQPQHF. The CDR3 DNA reads as TGTGCCAGCGGGTGGACCACGTATAGCAATCAGCCCCAGCATTTT. V usage is TRBV7-2 and J usage is TRBJ1-5; D gene ambiguous. The germline CDR1 and CDR2 sequences are SGHTA and FQGNSA. The ends were cut back, 8 bases at V and 0 bases at J, with 14 bases in the middle. This CDR3 contains 15 residues.

This clonotype was counted only a few times. The genes are TRBV29-1 and TRBJ2-5; weak D call: TRBD2 (7 bases). Per germline, CDR1 SQVTM and CDR2 ANQGSEA. V was clipped by 5 bases and J by 5 bases, with 12 bases between them. CDR3 length: 12 amino acids. As DNA, the CDR3 is TGCAGCGTTATTCGGGGGGCTGAGACCCAGTACTTC. It codes for CSVIRGAETQYF.

There are a few counts of this clonotype. CDR3 coding DNA: TGCGCCAGCAGCCAAGTCCCTGGGGCTGAGCAGTTCTTC. Protein product: CASSQVPGAEQFF. This rearrangement joins TRBV4-1 to TRBJ2-1, with D possibly being TRBD1 (5 bases). The ends were cut back, 1 base at V and 9 bases at J, with 10 bases in the middle. Germline lookup yields CDR1 MGHRA and CDR2 YSYEKL. The length of the CDR3 is 13 residues.

V gene TRBV7-8 combines with J gene TRBJ1-1; possibly TRBD1 for D (6 bases). The CDR3 contains 12 residues. Germline V gene data show CDR1 as SGHVS and CDR2 as FQNEAQ. The V end lost 7 bases, the J end lost 10 bases, and 16 bases lay between the germline ends. The CDR3 is CASNIEGVGAFF. In DNA form, the CDR3 reads TGTGCCAGCAACATTGAGGGGGTCGGAGCTTTCTTT. The complete variable domain, with remaining parts taken from reference TRBV7-8 and TRBJ1-1, reads GAGVSQSPRYKVAKRGQDVALRCDPISGHVSLFWYQQALGQGPEFLTYFQNEAQLDKSGLPSDRFFAERPEGSVSTLKIQRTQQEDSAVYLCASNIEGVGAFFGQGTRLTVV.

This clonotype was recorded a few times. The V call is TRBV28, the J call TRBJ1-1, with TRBD1 identical over 8 bases. The CDR3 covers 17 residues. The V segment lost 4 bases and the J segment 4 bases; nucleotides outside the gene matches: 14. CDR1 and CDR2 from the germline V gene are MDHEN and SYDVKM. The CDR3 nucleotides are TGTGCCAGCAGTTCTGGGCAGGGGGCTGGTTTGGGCACTGAAGCTTTCTTT. Its protein is CASSSGQGAGLGTEAFF.

In its sample, this clonotype was seen a few times. The rearrangement links TRBV5-1 to TRBJ2-5, with 8 bases aligning to TRBD2. Trimming took 2 bases from V and 2 from J; bases not matched to a gene: 5. Germline V CDR1 and CDR2: SGHRS, YFSETQ. The CDR3 length is 15 residues. The CDR3 sequence: CASSLGSGRQETQYF. CDR3 coding DNA: TGCGCCAGCAGCTTAGGAAGCGGGAGACAAGAGACCCAGTACTTC.

This clonotype has only a few counts. The chain employs TRBV3-1 and TRBJ2-7; D is unclear. Trimming cost V 0 bases and J 10 bases, with 7 bases left between them. The length of the CDR3 is 11 residues. CDR1 LGHDT and CDR2 YNNKEL come from the germline V gene (reference sequence). DNA for the CDR3: TGTGCCAGCAGCCAAGATAACATACAGTACTTC. It translates to CASSQDNIQYF.

This clonotype was detected a few times. This chain joins TRBV5-1 and TRBJ2-7; 11 nucleotides match TRBD2. Per the germline V gene, CDR1 is SGHRS and CDR2 is YFSETQ. The CDR3 loop spans 15 amino acids. Trimming removed 4 bases from V and 5 bases from J; junction bases left unmatched: 8. CDR3 coding DNA: TGCGCCAGCAGCATAATCCTAGCGGGAGGCGACGAGCAGTACTTC. Its protein product is CASSIILAGGDEQYF.

The chain couples TRBV20-1 to TRBJ1-2; D remains ambiguous. Germline V CDR1 and CDR2: DFQATT, SNEGSKA (reference sequence). The CDR3 consists of 12 residues. With 3 bases removed from V and 1 base from J, the gap between germline ends came to 6 bases. CDR3 protein: CSASAVNYGYTF. DNA for the CDR3: TGCAGTGCTAGTGCTGTTAACTATGGCTACACCTTC.

This clonotype was recorded at least ten times. CDR3 region: CASSVTYQAEGEGGYTF. CDR3 DNA: TGTGCCAGCAGCGTCACTTATCAAGCGGAGGGGGAAGGTGGCTACACCTTC. J is TRBJ1-2 and V is TRBV7-2; maybe TRBD1 (6 bases). The CDR3 runs 17 residues. Germline V gives CDR1 SGHTA, CDR2 FQGNSA. V lost 5 bases and J lost 7, with 26 bases in between.

This clonotype was observed a few times. V and J are TRBV7-6 and TRBJ2-1, with a possible D match to TRBD2 (5 bases). With 7 bases removed from V and 3 bases from J, the gap between germline ends came to 16 bases. The length of the CDR3 is 15 residues. CDR1 SGHVS and CDR2 FNYEAQ come from the germline V gene. CDR3 residues: CASNSLAPNYNEQFF. CDR3 bases: TGTGCCAGCAATTCGCTAGCCCCCAACTACAATGAGCAGTTCTTC.

This clonotype has a handful of counts. V and J are TRBV28 and TRBJ1-2, with D maybe TRBD1 (6 bases). The germline V gene has CDR1 MDHEN and CDR2 SYDVKM. V was pared by 8 bases and J by 4 bases, with 20 bases between. The CDR3 covers 15 residues. CDR3 DNA: TGTGCCAGCCGGTCGGTGACAGGTGGAATCTATGGCTACACCTTC. Residues: CASRSVTGGIYGYTF.

This clonotype came up a few times. The chain uses TRBV20-1 and TRBJ2-2; no firm D call. The CDR3 totals 15 residues. V dropped 3 bases and J dropped 0 bases, with 11 bases sitting between them. Germline V gives CDR1 DFQATT, CDR2 SNEGSKA (reference sequence). The CDR3 spells CSASIGSTNTGELFF. The CDR3 region has the DNA TGCAGTGCTAGTATTGGGTCCACGAACACCGGGGAGCTGTTTTTT.

The CDR3 loop reads CSARGKVAEAYEQYF. The DNA of the CDR3 is TGCAGTGCTAGAGGCAAGGTGGCCGAAGCATACGAGCAGTACTTC. The chain links TRBV20-1 to TRBJ2-7; D ambiguous. This CDR3 has 15 residues. V was trimmed by 1 base and J by 4 bases, leaving 17 bases between them. Germline V CDR1 and CDR2: DFQATT, SNEGSKA (reference sequence).

The gene calls are TRBV20-1 and TRBJ1-2; unclear D gene. The germline V and J ends were trimmed by 8 bases and 3 bases, with 16 bases remaining between them. Germline V gene data show CDR1 as DFQATT and CDR2 as SNEGSKA (reference sequence). This CDR3 has 13 amino acids. Here the CDR3 DNA reads TGCAGTCCAACCGGGCAGGCAGACTATGGCTACACCTTC. Amino acid sequence: CSPTGQADYGYTF.

The chain recombines TRBV20-1 with TRBJ2-3; 11 positions agree with TRBD1. The CDR3 is made up of 14 amino acids. V shed 4 bases and J 6 bases; nucleotides not matched to a gene: 6. Germline lookup yields CDR1 DFQATT and CDR2 SNEGSKA (reference sequence). The CDR3 coding sequence is TGCAGTGCTACCCGGACAGGGGGCTACGATACGCAGTATTTT. It is translated as CSATRTGGYDTQYF.

This chain joins TRBV29-1 and TRBJ1-1; possible D gene TRBD1, 5 bases. Germline V gene sequence: CDR1 SQVTM, CDR2 ANQGSEA. The V end was cut by 2 bases, the J end by 6 bases, with 16 bases between. The CDR3 totals 14 residues. CDR3 coding DNA: TGCAGCGTTGAAAAAGGAACCCCGGGGCCTGAAGCTTTCTTT. It codes for CSVEKGTPGPEAFF.

This clonotype was found a few times. The gene calls are TRBV15 and TRBJ2-5; 8 bases fit TRBD2. The germline V gene has CDR1 LNHNV and CDR2 YYDKDF (reference sequence). V lost 2 bases, J lost 0 bases, and 8 bases stayed unmatched. The CDR3 sequence is 17 residues long. CDR3 DNA sequence: TGTGCCACCAGCAGACGTCGGAGTAGCGGGGACCAAGAGACCCAGTACTTC. Translation: CATSRRRSSGDQETQYF. Looking up the rest from reference TRBV15 and TRBJ2-5 gives the full variable domain: DAMVIQNPRYQVTQFGKPVTLSCSQTLNHNVMYWYQQKSSQAPKLLFHYYDKDFNNEADTPDNFQSRRPNTSFCFLDIRSPGLGDTAMYLCATSRRRSSGDQETQYFGPGTRLLVL.

This clonotype was counted between two and nine times. This chain connects TRBV10-2 to TRBJ2-3; no firm D call. The CDR3 consists of 15 residues. The V gene lost 2 bases and the J gene lost 2 bases, with 11 bases spanning the gap. CDR1 and CDR2 (germline): WSHSY, SAAADI. This CDR3 reads CASSEKRTYTDTQYF. Here the CDR3 DNA reads TGCGCCAGCAGTGAGAAGCGTACGTACACAGATACGCAGTATTTT.

The chain has TRBV20-1 and TRBJ1-1; 9 bases agree with TRBD1. CDR3 length equals 12 residues. J lost 13 bases, V lost 3 bases, and 9 bases had no gene match. The V gene's germline CDR1 is DFQATT and CDR2 SNEGSKA (reference sequence). The CDR3 DNA reads as TGCAGTGCTAGCCGGGGACAGGGAATTCTTTTCTTT. Translated, it gives CSASRGQGILFF.

This clonotype appeared many times. The chain carries TRBV18 and TRBJ1-1; D remains ambiguous. Deletions cut 2 bases from V and 1 base from J, with 5 bases between. This CDR3 has 13 residues. Germline loops: CDR1 KGHSH, CDR2 LQKENI. The CDR3 spells CASSPTRNTEAFF. The CDR3 DNA reads TGTGCCAGCTCACCAACGAGGAACACTGAAGCTTTCTTT.

The rearrangement links TRBV7-2 to TRBJ1-2, with 8 bases lining up with TRBD1. Germline V gives CDR1 SGHTA, CDR2 FQGNSA. The CDR3 is made up of 16 amino acids. V trimming: 1 base; J trimming: 0 bases; junction bases outside the gene matches: 4. CDR3 loop: CASSLVSRGPNYGYTF. CDR3 DNA: TGTGCCAGCAGCTTAGTTTCCAGGGGGCCTAACTATGGCTACACCTTC.

This clonotype was observed a few times. J is TRBJ2-1 and V is TRBV7-6, with TRBD2 matching 8 bases. V shed 2 bases and J 4 bases; nucleotides not matched to a gene: 19. Germline V CDR1 and CDR2: SGHVS, FNYEAQ. This CDR3 has 20 residues. CDR3 sequence: CASSLIRRLAGNKIYNEQFF. CDR3 in DNA: TGTGCCAGCAGCTTAATTCGAAGGCTAGCGGGTAATAAAATTTACAATGAGCAGTTCTTC.

The chain links TRBV10-3 to TRBJ2-1, with no clear D. Between the trimmed V and J ends, which lost 3 bases and 8 bases, there was a span of 14 bases. The CDR3 extends over 14 amino acids. The germline V gene has CDR1 ENHRY and CDR2 SYGVKD. CDR3 region: CAISDPLTGDEQFF. For the CDR3, the DNA is TGTGCCATCAGTGACCCTCTGACCGGCGATGAGCAGTTCTTC.

This chain uses TRBV4-2 with TRBJ2-1, with D unclear. The V end was cut by 4 bases, the J end by 8 bases, with 9 bases between. The CDR3 is 12 amino acids. Germline V CDR1 and CDR2: LGHNA, YNFKEQ. CDR3 sequence reads: CASSPHPDEQFF. CDR3 coding DNA: TGTGCCAGCAGCCCCCACCCTGATGAGCAGTTCTTC.

The gene calls are TRBV7-6 and TRBJ2-5, with a tentative D call TRBD1 (6 bases). The CDR3 spans 17 residues. V was cut by 6 bases and J by 1 base, with 21 bases left in between. Germline V gives CDR1 SGHVS, CDR2 FNYEAQ. The CDR3 sequence is CASSLIVTGGGQETQYF. For the CDR3, the DNA is TGTGCCAGCAGTTTAATTGTGACAGGTGGAGGCCAAGAGACCCAGTACTTC.

This clonotype has at least ten counts. The chain recombines TRBV2 with TRBJ2-7; TRBD2 might be the D (6 bases). The V gene lost 0 bases and the J gene lost 5 bases, with 17 bases spanning the gap. The CDR3 runs to 16 residues. Germline assignment: CDR1 SNHLY and CDR2 FYNNEI. DNA for the CDR3: TGTGCCAGCAGTGAAGCATCCAGGGCTGGGAGGAACGAGCAGTACTTC. Translating it yields CASSEASRAGRNEQYF.

At least ten counts were recorded for this clonotype. CDR3 sequence (DNA): TGTGCCAGCAGCTTAGGGCCGGGCACCTACGAGCAGTACGTC. Its protein product is CASSLGPGTYEQYV. The rearrangement links TRBV11-2 to TRBJ2-7; no clear D gene. With 1 base removed from V and 2 bases from J, the gap between germline ends came to 9 bases. The CDR3 runs to 14 residues. The germline CDR1 and CDR2 sequences are SGHAT and FQNNGV.